This T cell receptor beta chain originates from a study of identifying expanded T cells in peripheral blood. V lost 4 bases to trimming and J lost 2 bases, with 16 bases between them. The CDR3 loop spans 17 amino acids. Germline V gene data show CDR1 as SGHRS and CDR2 as YFSETQ. Repertoires were generated with immunoSEQ multiplex PCR, while TCRdb's copy carries only in-frame clones and drops some. The table includes 50,000 to 65,000 clones, approximately 80% detected once. Healthy donors had no documented immune events, such as infections, while sampled. The clonotype was recovered from a person between 18 and 70 years old in good health. What was sequenced was blood. The chain combines TRBV5-1 with TRBJ1-6, with D uncertain. CDR3 nucleotide sequence: TGCGCCAGCAGCCTACGATCCCCCTTGGCCTATAATTCACCCCTCCACTTT. It encodes CASSLRSPLAYNSPLHF.